This T cell receptor (beta chain) is from a study of shared clonotypes between healthy human individuals. For the study at large: The people who gave samples were a couple of women and three men aged 18 to 49. A donor's plate count was three for CD4 naive and three for CD4 memory; CD8 naive had two and CD8 memory one.

This CDR3 is built from 16 residues. V was trimmed by 3 bases and J by 5 bases, leaving 17 bases between them. Germline CDR1 is SEHNR and CDR2 is FQNEAQ (reference sequence). Recent vaccinations or acute infections were absent in the healthy HIV-negative adult donors. The investigators split CD4+ cells into a CD45RA+ naive subset and a CD45RA-negative memory subset. Clones were sequenced by immunoSEQ multiplex PCR, and TCRdb holds only the in-frame ones, with some missing. Of about 2.4 million clones in the sample, 90% to 95% are singletons; the top ten hold around 0.37%. This sequence originates from a man aged 18 to 29 in good health. Some clones in this sample may be carry-over from other donors' samples. Sequencing input: naive CD4+ T cells from PBMCs. The subset denotes: CD45RA+ positively selected. J is TRBJ2-1 and V is TRBV7-9; the D is unclear. CDR3 region: CASSLEFSVPNNEQFF. In nucleotides, the CDR3 is TGTGCCAGCAGCTTGGAGTTCAGTGTCCCGAACAATGAGCAGTTCTTC.